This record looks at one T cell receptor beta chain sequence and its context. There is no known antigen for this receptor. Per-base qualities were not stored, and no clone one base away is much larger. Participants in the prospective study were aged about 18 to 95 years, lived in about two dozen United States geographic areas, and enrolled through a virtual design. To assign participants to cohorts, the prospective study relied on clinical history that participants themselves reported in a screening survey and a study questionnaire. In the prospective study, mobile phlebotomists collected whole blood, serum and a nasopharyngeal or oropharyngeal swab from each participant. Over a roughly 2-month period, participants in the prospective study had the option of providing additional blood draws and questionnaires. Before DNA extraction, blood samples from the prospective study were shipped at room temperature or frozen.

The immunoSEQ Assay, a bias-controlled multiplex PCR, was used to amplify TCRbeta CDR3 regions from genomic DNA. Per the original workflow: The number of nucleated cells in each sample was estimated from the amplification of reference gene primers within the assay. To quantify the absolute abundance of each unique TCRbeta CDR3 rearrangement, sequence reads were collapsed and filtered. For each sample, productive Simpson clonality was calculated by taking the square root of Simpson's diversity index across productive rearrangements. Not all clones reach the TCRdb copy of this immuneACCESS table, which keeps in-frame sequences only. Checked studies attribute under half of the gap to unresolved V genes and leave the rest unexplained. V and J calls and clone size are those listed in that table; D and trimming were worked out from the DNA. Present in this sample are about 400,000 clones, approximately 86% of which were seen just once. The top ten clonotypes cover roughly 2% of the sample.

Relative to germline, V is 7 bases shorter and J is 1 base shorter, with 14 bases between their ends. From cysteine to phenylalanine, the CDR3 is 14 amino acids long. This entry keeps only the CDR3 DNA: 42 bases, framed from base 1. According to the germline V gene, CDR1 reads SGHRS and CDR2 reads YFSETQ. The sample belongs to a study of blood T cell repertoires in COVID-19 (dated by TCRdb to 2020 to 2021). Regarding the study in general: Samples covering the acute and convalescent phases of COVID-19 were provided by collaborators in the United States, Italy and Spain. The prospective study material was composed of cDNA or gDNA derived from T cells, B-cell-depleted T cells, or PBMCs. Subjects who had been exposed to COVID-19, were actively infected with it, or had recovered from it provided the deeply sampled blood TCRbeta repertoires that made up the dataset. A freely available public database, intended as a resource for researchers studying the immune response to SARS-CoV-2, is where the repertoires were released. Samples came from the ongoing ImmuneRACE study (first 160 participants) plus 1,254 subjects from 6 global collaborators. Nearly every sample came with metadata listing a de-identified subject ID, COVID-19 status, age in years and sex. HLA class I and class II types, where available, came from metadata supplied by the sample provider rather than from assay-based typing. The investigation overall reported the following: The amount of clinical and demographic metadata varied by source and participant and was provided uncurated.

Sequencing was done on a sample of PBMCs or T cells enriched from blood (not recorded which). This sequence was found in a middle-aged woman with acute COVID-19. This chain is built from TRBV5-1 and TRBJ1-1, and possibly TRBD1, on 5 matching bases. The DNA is TGCGCCAGCCGCTCGAGGGACTCGAACACTGAAGCTTTCTTT. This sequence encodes CASRSRDSNTEAFF.